The 14 T cell receptor beta chains reported below all come from one sample, sequenced in a study of T cell responses to AZD1222 COVID-19 vaccine (TCRdb year 2021). Library preparation was by the immunoSEQ multiplex PCR assay. Held by TCRdb, this immuneACCESS table contains in-frame sequences only and omits some clones. Under half of the omission traces to an unresolved V gene where checked; the cause of the rest is unknown. The sample has approximately 270,000 clones on record, almost 95% of them singletons. 0.55% of the sample belongs to the ten largest clones. The sample's time point label, in plain terms: about 28 days (+/-7) after the second vaccine dose. The material was peripheral blood, obtained 28 days after the second AZD1222 dose. The receptor set was obtained from an adult who received the AZD1222 COVID-19 vaccine.

The chain employs TRBV4-1 and TRBJ1-2; TRBD1 might be the D (5 bases). The CDR3 has 15 amino acids. The germline gives CDR1 MGHRA, CDR2 YSYEKL. V was clipped by 3 bases and J by 0 bases, with 11 bases between them. CDR3 DNA sequence: TGCGCCAGCAGCCAGGTTCGGGGCGCTAACTATGGCTACACCTTC. Encoded protein: CASSQVRGANYGYTF.

The gene calls are TRBV14 and TRBJ1-5, with D unclear. This CDR3 has 13 residues. Trimming left V 5 bases short and J 4 bases short, with 9 bases between. The germline gives CDR1 SGHDN, CDR2 FVKESK. The CDR3 loop is CASSGTGNQPQHF. The CDR3 region has the DNA TGTGCCAGCAGCGGAACGGGGAATCAGCCCCAGCATTTT.

The chain combines TRBV9 with TRBJ2-5, with D perhaps assigned TRBD1 or TRBD2 (5 bases each). CDR3 length: 15 residues. V lost 4 bases and J 5 bases, leaving 18 bases between the germline ends. Germline CDR1 and CDR2: SGDLS and YYNGEE. The CDR3 DNA reads as TGTGCCAGCAGCACCCAGCTGGGGGAAGAGGAGACCCAGTACTTC. This encodes CASSTQLGEEETQYF. Drawing the rest from reference TRBV9 and TRBJ2-5, the complete variable domain is DSGVTQTPKHLITATGQRVTLRCSPRSGDLSVYWYQQSLDQGLQFLIQYYNGEERAKGNILERFSAQQFPDLHSELNLSSLELGDSALYFCASSTQLGEEETQYFGPGTRLLVL.

The gene calls are TRBV28 and TRBJ1-1; D unresolved. The V gene lost 10 bases and the J gene lost 7 bases, with 13 bases spanning the gap. CDR3 length: 11 residues. Per germline, CDR1 MDHEN and CDR2 SYDVKM. The CDR3 sequence is CAIGEGYEAFF. The CDR3 coding sequence is TGTGCCATAGGCGAGGGCTATGAAGCTTTCTTT.

This clone was detected once. V and J are TRBV24-1 and TRBJ1-5, with D unresolved. This CDR3 has 14 amino acids. The V gene's germline CDR1 is KGHDR and CDR2 SFDVKD. With 2 bases removed from V and 5 bases from J, the gap between germline ends came to 9 bases. The CDR3 protein is CATSDSRSYQPQHF. CDR3 bases: TGTGCCACCAGTGATTCGAGGTCCTATCAGCCCCAGCATTTT.

V is TRBV28 and J is TRBJ1-3; no definite D call. CDR1 MDHEN and CDR2 SYDVKM come from the germline V gene. CDR3 length: 14 amino acids. V was cut by 5 bases and J by 5 bases, with 13 bases left in between. CDR3 protein: CASSPRGSRNTIYF. For the CDR3, the DNA is TGTGCCAGCAGTCCTCGTGGCAGCAGAAACACCATATATTTT. The full variable domain, rest sourced from reference TRBV28 and TRBJ1-3, is DVKVTQSSRYLVKRTGEKVFLECVQDMDHENMFWYRQDPGLGLRLIYFSYDVKMKEKGDIPEGYSVSREKKERFSLILESASTNQTSMYLCASSPRGSRNTIYFGEGSWLTVV.

V and J are TRBV5-1 and TRBJ1-3, with D possibly TRBD1 on 5 matching bases. CDR3 length equals 15 residues. V was shortened by 7 bases and J by 8 bases, with 22 bases between the two germline ends. CDR1 is SGHRS, CDR2 YFSETQ, per germline. As DNA, the CDR3 is TGCGCCAGCTCCCGGGACGGAGGCCTCGGAGACACCATATATTTT. It specifies CASSRDGGLGDTIYF.

This clone came up once. The chain carries TRBV11-2 and TRBJ1-5; the D gene is possibly TRBD1 (5 bases). The V gene lost 4 bases and the J gene lost 7 bases, with 14 bases spanning the gap. This CDR3 is 14 amino acids long. Germline CDR1 reads SGHAT; CDR2 reads FQNNGV. CDR3 coding DNA: TGTGCCAGCAGCTCTGGGGGTAATGGCCAGCCCCAGCATTTT. Translating it yields CASSSGGNGQPQHF.

The rearrangement joins TRBV9 to TRBJ1-2; no clear D. V was clipped by 3 bases and J by 3 bases, with 12 bases between them. The CDR3 contains 14 residues. Germline loops: CDR1 SGDLS, CDR2 YYNGEE. CDR3 DNA sequence: TGTGCCAGCAGCGGACACACCAGGCACTATGGCTACACCTTC. Its protein is CASSGHTRHYGYTF.

The chain links TRBV6-1 to TRBJ2-7; no clear D gene. V was clipped by 3 bases and J by 4 bases, with 7 bases between them. Germline loops: CDR1 MNHNS, CDR2 SASEGT. The CDR3 spans 12 residues. The CDR3 DNA reads as TGTGCCAGCAGTGAGGGCAAGTACGAGCAGTACTTC. Protein product: CASSEGKYEQYF.

This sequence joins TRBV5-4 and TRBJ2-1; D is possibly TRBD2 (5 bases). CDR1 and CDR2 (germline): SGHNT, YYREEE (reference sequence). There are 16 residues in the CDR3. V shed 4 bases and J shed 0 bases, with 14 bases lying between them. CDR3 DNA: TGTGCCAGCAGCGACGCCAGCGGTTTCTCCTACAATGAGCAGTTCTTC. Encoded protein: CASSDASGFSYNEQFF.

Points on this clone: Other DNA sequences in the sample encode the same CDR3. The V and J genes are TRBV28 and TRBJ2-7; D gene ambiguous. V was cut by 2 bases and J by 4 bases, with 6 bases left in between. CDR1 and CDR2 (germline): MDHEN, SYDVKM. This CDR3 contains 12 residues. CDR3 sequence: CASSLKGYEQYF. CDR3 nucleotides: TGTGCCAGCAGTTTAAAGGGTTACGAGCAGTACTTC.

V gene TRBV11-2 combines with J gene TRBJ2-5; D is undetermined. This CDR3 is built from 14 residues. Germline V lookup: CDR1 SGHAT, CDR2 FQNNGV. Trimming cost V 0 bases and J 5 bases, with 10 bases left between them. The DNA of the CDR3 is TGTGCCAGCAGCTTAGATTTGGGTGGGGAGACCCAGTACTTC. It translates to CASSLDLGGETQYF.

This clone was seen just once. This sequence joins TRBV18 and TRBJ1-2, with unresolved D. Germline V gene data show CDR1 as KGHSH and CDR2 as LQKENI. V was clipped by 2 bases and J by 0 bases, with 10 bases between them. The CDR3 is 15 residues long. The CDR3 DNA reads as TGTGCCAGCTCACCAGGGGTAATAGCTAACTATGGCTACACCTTC. It specifies CASSPGVIANYGYTF.